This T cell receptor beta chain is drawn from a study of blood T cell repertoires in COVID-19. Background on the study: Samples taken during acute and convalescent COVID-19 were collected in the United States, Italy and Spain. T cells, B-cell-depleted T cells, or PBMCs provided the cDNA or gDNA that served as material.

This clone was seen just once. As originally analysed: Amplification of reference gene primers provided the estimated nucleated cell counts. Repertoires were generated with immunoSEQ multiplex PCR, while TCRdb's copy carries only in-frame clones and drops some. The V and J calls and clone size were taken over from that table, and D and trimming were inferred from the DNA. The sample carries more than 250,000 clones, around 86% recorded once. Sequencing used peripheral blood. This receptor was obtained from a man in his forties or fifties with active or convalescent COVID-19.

CDR3 coding DNA: TGTGCCAGCAGCTTCTCAGGGGACCGAAGCGGCTACACCTTC. Translated, it gives CASSFSGDRSGYTF. This chain joins TRBV7-8 and TRBJ1-2; D might be TRBD1 (6 bases). V was pared by 3 bases and J by 8 bases, with 16 bases between. The CDR3 is made up of 14 amino acids. CDR1 is SGHVS and CDR2 is FQNEAQ in the germline V gene.